This TCR beta chain came from a study of metastatic and nonmetastatic thyroid tumors. For the study at large: A comparison of repertoires was made across blood and tumor or nodule tissue from malignant and benign thyroid patients. The study's findings and limits: Reports indicated that malignant thyroid tumors showed significantly higher TCR beta diversity than benign nodules did, in blood and tumor.

The CDR3 loop spans 13 amino acids. Trimming left V 4 bases short and J 3 bases short, with 10 bases between. No treatment had been given to any patient before thyroid surgery. This clone has at least ten counts. Antigen specificity is unknown. TCRdb re-called clones via MiXCR from the PCR reads. This table holds 50,000 or so clones, around 21% found once. This sequence was found in a male donor with papillary thyroid cancer or a benign thyroid nodule (not recorded which). Some clones in this sample may be carry-over from other donors' samples. The V gene is TRBV12-3 or TRBV12-4, the J gene TRBJ2-7, with a tentative D call TRBD2 (6 bases). The sample comprised blood. The CDR3 is CASSSLGGYEQYF. CDR3 DNA sequence: TGTGCCAGCAGTTCCCTCGGGGGCTACGAGCAGTACTTC.